The subject of this entry is one T cell receptor beta chain. Clones were read by immunoSEQ multiplex PCR, and TCRdb kept only the in-frame ones, dropping some. Among about 180,000 clones listed, around 73% were seen once. The entry originates in a study of blood T cell repertoires in COVID-19. The germline CDR1 and CDR2 sequences are GTSNPN and SVGIG (reference sequence). Trimming at V came to 6 bases and at J to 9 bases, leaving 7 bases not matched to a gene. The length of the CDR3 is 11 residues. Sample: PBMCs or T cells enriched from blood (not recorded which). This sequence originates from a woman aged 50 to 60 who had recovered from COVID-19. The V call is TRBV30, the J call TRBJ2-7, with 8 bases aligning to TRBD1. The CDR3 sequence is CACEQGGTQYF. Written as DNA, the CDR3 is TGTGCCTGTGAACAGGGGGGAACGCAGTACTTC.